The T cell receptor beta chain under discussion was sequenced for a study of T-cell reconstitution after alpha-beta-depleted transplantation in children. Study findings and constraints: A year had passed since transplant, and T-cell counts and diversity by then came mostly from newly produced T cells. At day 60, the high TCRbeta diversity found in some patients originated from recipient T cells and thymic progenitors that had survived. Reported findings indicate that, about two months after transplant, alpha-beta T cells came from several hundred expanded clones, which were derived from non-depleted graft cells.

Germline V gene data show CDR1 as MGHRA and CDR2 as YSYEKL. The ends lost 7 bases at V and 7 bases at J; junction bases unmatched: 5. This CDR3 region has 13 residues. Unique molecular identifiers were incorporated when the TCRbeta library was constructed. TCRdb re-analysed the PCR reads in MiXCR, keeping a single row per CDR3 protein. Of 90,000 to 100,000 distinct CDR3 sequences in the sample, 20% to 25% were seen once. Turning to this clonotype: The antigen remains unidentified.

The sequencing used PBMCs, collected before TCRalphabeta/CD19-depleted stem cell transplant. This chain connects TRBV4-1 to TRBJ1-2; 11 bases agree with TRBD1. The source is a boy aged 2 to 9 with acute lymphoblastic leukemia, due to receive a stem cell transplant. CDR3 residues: CASMTGQGGGYTF. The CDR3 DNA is TGCGCCAGCATGACGGGACAGGGGGGTGGCTACACCTTC.